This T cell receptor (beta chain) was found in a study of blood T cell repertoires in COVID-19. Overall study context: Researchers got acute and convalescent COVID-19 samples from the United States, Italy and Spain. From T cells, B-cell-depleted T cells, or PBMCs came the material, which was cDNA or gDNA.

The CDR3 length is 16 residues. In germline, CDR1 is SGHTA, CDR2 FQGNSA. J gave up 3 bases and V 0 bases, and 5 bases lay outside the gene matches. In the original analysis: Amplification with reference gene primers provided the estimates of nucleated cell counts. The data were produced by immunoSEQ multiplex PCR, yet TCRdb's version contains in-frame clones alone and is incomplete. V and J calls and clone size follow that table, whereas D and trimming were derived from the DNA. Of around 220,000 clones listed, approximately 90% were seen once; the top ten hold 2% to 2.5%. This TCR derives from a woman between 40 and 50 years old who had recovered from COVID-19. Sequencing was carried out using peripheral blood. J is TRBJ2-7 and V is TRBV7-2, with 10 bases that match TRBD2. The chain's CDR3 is CASSLALAGEVYEQYF. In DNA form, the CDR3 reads TGTGCCAGCAGCTTAGCGCTAGCGGGAGAGGTCTACGAGCAGTACTTC. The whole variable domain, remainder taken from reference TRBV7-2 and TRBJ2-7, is GAGVSQSPSNKVTEKGKDVELRCDPISGHTALYWYRQSLGQGLEFLIYFQGNSAPDKSGLPSDRFSAERTGGSVSTLTIQRTQQEDSAVYLCASSLALAGEVYEQYFGPGTRLTVT.